What follows describes a single T cell receptor beta chain. This clonotype was detected many times. Its antigen specificity is not known. Per-base qualities were not stored, and no clone one base away is much larger. TCR beta CDR3 regions were amplified from RNA transcripts. For the first round of RT-PCR on the TCR CDR3, the HTBI primer set was used together with the Qiagen OneStep RT-PCR kit. The libraries were constructed in a second round of multiplex PCR and then size-selected and purified. Libraries were sequenced paired-end with 100 bp reads on an Illumina HiSeq2000. Regarding the original processing steps: SOAPnuke was used to process the raw data, throwing out any read that contained adapters or uncalled bases, had a mean Phred below 15, or lacked an exact constant-primer or identifier match. High-quality paired reads were merged with COPE v1.2.5, and unique nucleotide sequences were defined as clonotypes. Clonotypes were aligned to IMGT TRBV, TRBD and TRBJ reference segments using MiTCR v1.1. The analysis was restricted to V-J combinations with a frequency above 0.0001, which together covered 99% to 99.2% of the repertoires. The TCS score was defined as F50 (clonal expansion) divided by E x V (chaos), with BLOSUM62-based TCRdist calculated between CDR3 peptides within each V-J. Welch's t-statistics and random forest reduced approximately 520 V-J features to 10 to 15, which were used in a naive Bayes classifier (R e1071). Using fastp trimming at Q25 and MiXCR clonotype assembly, TCRdb reanalyzed the public sequencing data and kept in-frame beta chains. Each CDR3 protein gets just one entry, which takes the most common genes and DNA from the rows behind it. The V and J calls were determined by TCRdb, not by the authors. This sample holds some 270,000 distinct CDR3 sequences; more than 10% were observed only once. The ten largest clones capture roughly 7.5% of the sample.

This record comes from a study of T cells in Graves' hyperthyroidism and ophthalmopathy (dated by TCRdb to about 2019). In terms of the full investigation: Peripheral blood samples were taken at initial diagnosis, before any treatment was given. TCR V-J signatures able to tell the groups apart were searched for in a discovery cohort of approximately 95 patients, of whom over 40 had Graves' ophthalmopathy and about 60 had stable Graves' hyperthyroidism. Whether ophthalmopathy could be predicted prospectively was tested in an independent validation cohort made up of 18 to 20 hyperthyroidism patients plus 17 patients who later progressed to ophthalmopathy. The 75 to 100 discovery patients were divided at random into training and test sets in a 7:3 ratio. In roughly six Graves' hyperthyroidism patients, the study also compared T-cell repertoires from thyroid tissue with T-cell repertoires from blood. After blood sampling, hyperthyroidism patients were treated with methimazole at a starting dose of 30 mg daily, and ophthalmopathy patients were treated with high-dose intravenous methylprednisolone. The paper describes TCR Vbeta CDR3 sequencing of 120 to 150 peripheral blood samples, made up of 43 ophthalmopathy patients, around 78 hyperthyroidism patients and 17 progressor patients. Study-level results and caveats: Ophthalmopathy was separated from stable hyperthyroidism by a 13 V-J signature model, with approximately 89% sensitivity and approximately 84% specificity obtained in cross-validation and 80%/75% obtained in testing. Sample size was not statistically predetermined, and investigators were not blinded to group allocation. Most expanded thyroid clonotypes (frequency above 0.001) were also found in blood, which suggests that blood repertoires may mirror thyroid immune responses. In validation, progression to ophthalmopathy was predicted by the model with around 70% sensitivity and 72.22% specificity, a median of around 6.5 months before onset.

From the cysteine through the phenylalanine, the CDR3 covers 14 amino acids. The DNA shown is the 42-base CDR3, in frame from base 1. According to the germline V gene, CDR1 reads MNHEY and CDR2 reads SVGEGT. The trim is 2 bases for V and 4 bases for J, with a gap of 8 bases between the germline ends. The hyperthyroidism patients were between 18 and 65 years old and newly diagnosed, with a disease duration of less than 2 months. The study excluded patients with uncontrolled infections, other autoimmune diseases, pregnancy or lactation. Diagnoses were based on clinical symptoms, serum thyroxine and TRAb, thyroid ultrasound and orbital computed tomography. Blood from progressor patients was collected at the time of first diagnosis with hyperthyroidism, before any ophthalmopathy symptoms had appeared. Ficoll-Paque density gradient centrifugation was used to isolate PBMCs from around 10 ml of fresh peripheral blood. Progressor patients were defined as those initially diagnosed with Graves' hyperthyroidism in whom ophthalmopathy developed during follow-up. Trizol reagent was used to extract total RNA, and RNA quality was then checked on an Agilent 2100 Bioanalyzer.

The TCR comes from a young woman with Graves' hyperthyroidism that later progressed to Graves' ophthalmopathy. Material: blood. The sequence links TRBV6-2 or TRBV6-3 to TRBJ2-2, with no reliable assignment of the D segment. The DNA is TGTGCCAGCAGTTACCCCAGCATCACCGGGGAGCTGTTTTTT. Translated, this gives CASSYPSITGELFF.